Presented here are 28 T cell receptor beta chains from one specimen sequenced in a study of T cell changes during pregnancy in multiple sclerosis (dated by TCRdb to between 2018 and 2021). The library was built by means of the immunoSEQ multiplex PCR assay. TCRdb re-hosts the immuneACCESS table, in-frame sequences only. Its copies lack some clones; in the studies checked, an unresolved V gene accounts for under half of them, and the cause for the rest is not known. This sample gives 35,000 to 40,000 clones in total; about 91% of them show up just once. The leading ten clones occupy around 0.8% of the sample. The specimen comprised CD4+ T cells from peripheral blood mononuclear cells, sampled in the third trimester of pregnancy. These receptors came from a female donor with multiple sclerosis, enrolled in a pregnancy study.

Turning to this clone: This specimen includes other DNA sequences encoding the same CDR3. The J gene is TRBJ2-3, the V gene TRBV5-1, with 12 bases lining up with TRBD2. Germline V gene sequence: CDR1 SGHRS, CDR2 YFSETQ. J was trimmed by 0 bases and V by 4 bases; bases with no gene match: 3. The CDR3 spans 16 residues. The CDR3 loop is CASSAGTSGSTDTQYF. The CDR3 nucleotides read TGCGCCAGCAGCGCCGGGACTAGCGGGAGCACAGATACGCAGTATTTT.

The chain uses TRBV10-2 and TRBJ2-1; tentative D call: TRBD2 (5 bases). This CDR3 comprises 15 residues. Trimming cost V 6 bases and J 0 bases, with 12 bases left between them. The germline V gene has CDR1 WSHSY and CDR2 SAAADI. The CDR3 DNA sequence: TGCGCCAGCAGGTACGACTATAGCTCCTACAATGAGCAGTTCTTC. Its protein is CASRYDYSSYNEQFF.

The chain has TRBV2 and TRBJ1-2; D is unresolved. The CDR3 extends over 12 amino acids. V gave up 4 bases and J gave up 0 bases, with 3 bases separating them. The germline V gene encodes CDR1 SNHLY and CDR2 FYNNEI. This chain's CDR3 is CASSVSNYGYTF. The CDR3 nucleotides read TGTGCCAGCAGTGTATCTAACTATGGCTACACCTTC.

This chain uses TRBV6-5 with TRBJ2-3; 8 nucleotides match TRBD2. Germline V gene sequence: CDR1 MNHEY, CDR2 SVGAGI. CDR3 size: 14 residues. V trimming: 7 bases; J trimming: 2 bases; junction bases outside the gene matches: 5. DNA of the CDR3: TGTGCCAGCACGGAGACTAGCGACACAGATACGCAGTATTTT. The encoded protein is CASTETSDTDTQYF.

V gene TRBV30 combines with J gene TRBJ2-2; weak D call: TRBD1 (7 bases). Trimming stripped 6 bases from V and 4 bases from J, with 9 bases between. The CDR3 extends over 12 amino acids. Per germline, CDR1 GTSNPN and CDR2 SVGIG (reference sequence). The CDR3 DNA follows: TGTGCCTGCCAGGGGGGCACCGGGGAGCTGTTTTTT. Translation: CACQGGTGELFF.

CDR3 DNA: TGTGCCAGCAGCTACCGCGCAGGGTCGGAGACCCAGTACTTC. It translates to CASSYRAGSETQYF. The genes are TRBV5-4 and TRBJ2-5; TRBD1 might be the D (5 bases). The CDR3 contains 14 residues. V shed 3 bases and J shed 5 bases, with 14 bases lying between them. Germline values: CDR1 SGHNT, CDR2 YYREEE (reference sequence).

In this sample, this clone turned up a few times. The rearrangement links TRBV6-5 to TRBJ1-1; no firm D call. Trimming removed 6 bases from V and 11 bases from J, with 13 bases in between. Germline V lookup: CDR1 MNHEY, CDR2 SVGAGI. The length of the CDR3 is 11 residues. The DNA of the CDR3 is TGTGCCAGCAGGCGGGGTGGGCGGGCTTTCTTT. Translation gives CASRRGGRAFF.

This clone was detected once. The chain links TRBV5-1 to TRBJ2-7; 15 nucleotides agree with TRBD2. CDR1 and CDR2 from the germline V gene are SGHRS and YFSETQ. The CDR3 has 16 residues. Losses at the gene ends were 4 bases for V and 2 bases for J; bases not matched to a gene: 4. The DNA of the CDR3 is TGCGCCAGCAGCCCCCGGACTAGCGGGAGGGCCTACGAGCAGTACTTC. Translated: CASSPRTSGRAYEQYF.

This clone was detected once. The V and J genes are TRBV6-1 and TRBJ1-1; TRBD1 might be the D (6 bases). This CDR3 contains 14 residues. Trimming took 10 bases from V and 2 from J, leaving 17 bases between them. Germline CDR1 reads MNHNS; CDR2 reads SASEGT. In DNA form, the CDR3 reads TGTGCCACTCAGTTAATGGGACAAAACACTGAAGCTTTCTTT. It specifies CATQLMGQNTEAFF.

The chain is built from TRBV5-1 and TRBJ2-2; unclear D gene. The CDR3 runs to 13 residues. Germline lookup yields CDR1 SGHRS and CDR2 YFSETQ. Trimming pared 4 bases from V and 6 bases from J, leaving 10 bases between. The CDR3 nucleotides are TGCGCCAGCAGCGCCGGTCCTCCCGGGGAGCTGTTTTTT. It is translated as CASSAGPPGELFF. The variable domain in full, completed from reference TRBV5-1 and TRBJ2-2, reads KAGVTQTPRYLIKTRGQQVTLSCSPISGHRSVSWYQQTPGQGLQFLFEYFSETQRNKGNFPGRFSGRQFSNSRSEMNVSTLELGDSALYLCASSAGPPGELFFGEGSRLTVL.

V usage is TRBV28 and J usage is TRBJ1-6; 7 bases are a match to TRBD1. Trimming cost V 7 bases and J 9 bases; bases outside gene matches: 12. This CDR3 comprises 15 residues. Germline values: CDR1 MDHEN, CDR2 SYDVKM. The DNA of the CDR3 is TGTGCCAGCAACCTTCGACAGGGATCGGGTTCACCCCTCCACTTT. Translated: CASNLRQGSGSPLHF.

The chain employs TRBV7-6 and TRBJ1-3; D remains unclear. The CDR3 loop spans 12 amino acids. Germline CDR1 is SGHVS and CDR2 is FNYEAQ. Trimming pared 1 base from V and 8 bases from J, leaving 6 bases between. Here the CDR3 reads CASSLGEDTIYF. The CDR3 DNA reads TGTGCCAGCAGCTTAGGGGAGGACACCATATATTTT.

The chain recombines TRBV30 with TRBJ2-2; 7 bases match TRBD2. The CDR3 sequence is 14 residues long. V lost 3 bases to trimming and J lost 2 bases; unmatched junction nucleotides: 3. Germline V gene lookup returns CDR1 GTSNPN and CDR2 SVGIG (reference sequence). CDR3 coding DNA: TGTGCCTGGAGGCGGGAGTATAACACCGGGGAGCTGTTTTTT. Its translation is CAWRREYNTGELFF.

The chain joins TRBV6-1 to TRBJ2-5, with a weak D call TRBD2 (5 bases). V gave up 0 bases and J gave up 5 bases, with 7 bases separating them. The CDR3 runs to 13 residues. Germline CDR1 reads MNHNS; CDR2 reads SASEGT. The CDR3 loop is CASSEARAETQYF. Here the CDR3 DNA reads TGTGCCAGCAGTGAAGCGCGGGCGGAGACCCAGTACTTC.

The table lists this clone with a count of one. J is TRBJ1-5 and V is TRBV7-2; 9 bases are shared with TRBD1. Germline CDR1 is SGHTA and CDR2 is FQGNSA. The CDR3 runs to 17 residues. J gave up 0 bases and V 5 bases, and 8 bases lay outside the gene matches. CDR3 protein: CASSPGTGQVSNQPQHF. CDR3 bases: TGTGCCAGCAGCCCCGGGACAGGGCAGGTTAGCAATCAGCCCCAGCATTTT.

The rearrangement joins TRBV4-3 to TRBJ2-3; D not certain. Looked up from germline, CDR1 is LGHNA and CDR2 is YSLEER. This CDR3 contains 11 residues. V dropped 1 base and J dropped 6 bases, with 2 bases sitting between them. CDR3 DNA sequence: TGCGCCAGCAGCCAAGCTGATACGCAGTATTTT. Translated, it gives CASSQADTQYF.

V usage is TRBV18 and J usage is TRBJ2-7; D is possibly TRBD2 (5 bases). Germline-derived CDR1 and CDR2 are KGHSH and LQKENI. The CDR3 consists of 14 residues. Trimming removed 3 bases at V and 1 base at J, with 10 bases between. CDR3 amino acids: CASSPGSDSYEQYF. CDR3 DNA sequence: TGTGCCAGCTCACCTGGTAGCGATTCCTACGAGCAGTACTTC. The whole variable domain, remainder taken from reference TRBV18 and TRBJ2-7, is NAGVMQNPRHLVRRRGQEARLRCSPMKGHSHVYWYRQLPEEGLKFMVYLQKENIIDESGMPKERFSAEFPKEGPSILRIQQVVRGDSAAYFCASSPGSDSYEQYFGPGTRLTVT.

The rearrangement links TRBV4-3 to TRBJ2-1; 13 bases are shared with TRBD2. The V gene's germline CDR1 is LGHNA and CDR2 YSLEER. CDR3 length: 21 residues. V lost 0 bases to trimming and J lost 0 bases; unmatched junction nucleotides: 11. Here the CDR3 DNA reads TGCGCCAGCAGCCAAGATAGTATTGGGACTAGCGGGACACCCTCCTACAATGAGCAGTTCTTC. Amino acids: CASSQDSIGTSGTPSYNEQFF.

This chain links TRBV5-1 with TRBJ1-2, with TRBD1 matching 9 bases. CDR3 length: 14 amino acids. V shed 4 bases, J shed 2 bases, and the junction held 3 bases outside the gene matches. The germline gives CDR1 SGHRS, CDR2 YFSETQ. The CDR3, as DNA: TGCGCCAGCAGCCCTGGACAGGGGAACTATGGCTACACCTTC. Its protein is CASSPGQGNYGYTF. The full variable domain, rest sourced from reference TRBV5-1 and TRBJ1-2, is KAGVTQTPRYLIKTRGQQVTLSCSPISGHRSVSWYQQTPGQGLQFLFEYFSETQRNKGNFPGRFSGRQFSNSRSEMNVSTLELGDSALYLCASSPGQGNYGYTFGSGTRLTVV.

The rearrangement joins TRBV21-1 to TRBJ1-5; the tabulated D call, TRBD1, remains unverified against the DNA. TRBV21-1 is flagged as a pseudogene. The CDR3 loop spans 16 amino acids. CDR3 DNA sequence: TGTGCCAGCAGCAAAGAGGAAGACAGCCGCAATCAGCCCCAGCATTTT. It translates to CASSKEEDSRNQPQHF.

V is TRBV14 and J is TRBJ2-2, with D unclear. CDR1 SGHDN and CDR2 FVKESK come from the germline V gene. CDR3 length: 15 residues. Deletions cut 4 bases from V and 0 bases from J, with 9 bases between. The CDR3 loop reads CASSPFAANTGELFF. CDR3 sequence (DNA): TGTGCCAGCAGCCCCTTTGCAGCGAACACCGGGGAGCTGTTTTTT.

In its sample, this clone was seen a few times. The chain links TRBV30 to TRBJ1-1, with TRBD1 matching over 8 bases. Trimming removed 2 bases from V and 1 base from J; junction bases left unmatched: 9. Germline assignment: CDR1 GTSNPN and CDR2 SVGIG (reference sequence). This CDR3 contains 16 residues. The CDR3 here is CAWSFLSTGENTEAFF. DNA of the CDR3: TGTGCCTGGAGTTTCCTCTCGACAGGGGAGAACACTGAAGCTTTCTTT. The variable domain in full, completed from reference TRBV30 and TRBJ1-1, reads SQTIHQWPATLVQPVGSPLSLECTVEGTSNPNLYWYRQAAGRGLQLLFYSVGIGQISSEVPQNLSASRPQDRQFILSSKKLLLSDSGFYLCAWSFLSTGENTEAFFGQGTRLTVV.

This clone came up once. This rearrangement joins TRBV18 to TRBJ2-5; D gene unclear. Trimming stripped 8 bases from V and 2 bases from J, with 6 bases between. This CDR3 spans 11 amino acids. Germline loops: CDR1 KGHSH, CDR2 LQKENI. The CDR3 here is CASEQQETQYF. For the CDR3, the DNA is TGTGCCAGCGAACAACAAGAGACCCAGTACTTC.

This sequence joins TRBV6-6 and TRBJ1-5; no reliable D call. This CDR3 region has 15 residues. Per germline, CDR1 MNHNY and CDR2 SVGAGI (reference sequence). Trimming took off 10 bases at V and 2 bases at J, with 18 bases between the two ends. CDR3 residues: CATYTGQRGNQPQHF. CDR3 DNA: TGTGCCACCTACACCGGGCAGAGGGGCAATCAGCCCCAGCATTTT.

The J gene is TRBJ1-1, the V gene TRBV5-5; no definite D call. Germline V gene lookup returns CDR1 SGHKS and CDR2 YYEKEE (reference sequence). This CDR3 is 13 amino acids long. Trimming left V 2 bases short and J 1 base short, with 6 bases between. The CDR3 reads CASSFEPNTEAFF. Written as DNA, the CDR3 is TGTGCCAGCAGCTTCGAGCCGAACACTGAAGCTTTCTTT. The entire variable domain, with the rest obtained from reference TRBV5-5 and TRBJ1-1, is as follows: DAGVTQSPTHLIKTRGQQVTLRCSPISGHKSVSWYQQVLGQGPQFIFQYYEKEERGRGNFPDRFSARQFPNYSSELNVNALLLGDSALYLCASSFEPNTEAFFGQGTRLTVV.

The J gene is TRBJ2-3, the V gene TRBV5-1; TRBD1 matches 7 bases. The CDR3 loop spans 15 amino acids. Trimming at V came to 3 bases and at J to 2 bases, leaving 6 bases not matched to a gene. The germline gives CDR1 SGHRS, CDR2 YFSETQ. The CDR3 spells CASSSKTGPTDTQYF. CDR3 bases: TGCGCCAGCAGCTCTAAGACAGGGCCCACAGATACGCAGTATTTT.

J is TRBJ2-5 and V is TRBV4-2; 8 positions agree with TRBD2. The J call may be in error: the DNA end matches TRBJ2-7 better. The CDR3 contains 15 residues. Germline CDR1 and CDR2: LGHNA and YNFKEQ. The CDR3 is CASSQSFGTSYEQYF. As DNA, the CDR3 is TGTGCCAGCAGCCAAAGTTTCGGGACTAGCTACGAGCAGTACTTC.

The chain combines TRBV27 with TRBJ1-4, with D tentatively TRBD1 (5 bases). This CDR3 contains 13 residues. Germline-derived CDR1 and CDR2 are MNHEY and SMNVEV (reference sequence). Trimming removed 6 bases at V and 7 bases at J, with 12 bases between. CDR3 region: CASRQGNAEKLFF. The CDR3 coding sequence is TGTGCCAGCAGGCAGGGCAACGCTGAAAAACTGTTTTTT.